This TCR beta chain originates from a study of T cells in Graves' hyperthyroidism and ophthalmopathy. With regard to this clonotype: This sequence may be a read error, since a much larger clone differs from it by one base.

Amplified regions were TCR beta CDR3 sequences from RNA transcripts. HTBI primers drove first-round RT-PCR of the TCR CDR3. A single record per CDR3 protein comes from TCRdb applying MiXCR to the multiplex PCR reads. The top ten clones hold 13% of a sample with around 250,000 distinct CDR3 sequences, less than 15% of them seen once. The germline V gene has CDR1 SEHNR and CDR2 FQNEAQ (reference sequence). V dropped 4 bases and J dropped 3; count of bases not matched to a gene: 14. This CDR3 region has 19 residues. This sequence originates from a woman aged 40 to 49 with Graves' hyperthyroidism that later progressed to Graves' ophthalmopathy. The V gene is TRBV7-9, the J gene TRBJ2-1; 11 positions match TRBD2. The specimen was blood. This CDR3 reads CASSSRGTSGREFYNEQFF. The CDR3 DNA reads TGTGCCAGCAGCTCACGAGGGACTAGCGGCCGGGAGTTCTACAATGAGCAGTTCTTC.